The text below deals with one T cell receptor beta chain. The data were taken from a study of T cell changes during pregnancy in multiple sclerosis. The assay was immunoSEQ multiplex PCR, and TCRdb's table has in-frame clones only and misses some. In the table there are 60,000 or so clones, 91% of which are singletons. The CDR3 is 14 amino acids. V was trimmed by 2 bases and J by 6 bases, leaving 11 bases between them. Germline loops: CDR1 SGDLS, CDR2 YYNGEE. Here the sequenced sample was peripheral blood, taken before pregnancy. The V call is TRBV9, the J call TRBJ1-4; unclear D gene. This receptor was obtained from a female donor with multiple sclerosis, enrolled in a pregnancy study. CDR3 region: CASSVSPFDEKLFF. The CDR3 coding sequence is TGTGCCAGCAGCGTTAGTCCGTTTGATGAAAAACTGTTTTTT.